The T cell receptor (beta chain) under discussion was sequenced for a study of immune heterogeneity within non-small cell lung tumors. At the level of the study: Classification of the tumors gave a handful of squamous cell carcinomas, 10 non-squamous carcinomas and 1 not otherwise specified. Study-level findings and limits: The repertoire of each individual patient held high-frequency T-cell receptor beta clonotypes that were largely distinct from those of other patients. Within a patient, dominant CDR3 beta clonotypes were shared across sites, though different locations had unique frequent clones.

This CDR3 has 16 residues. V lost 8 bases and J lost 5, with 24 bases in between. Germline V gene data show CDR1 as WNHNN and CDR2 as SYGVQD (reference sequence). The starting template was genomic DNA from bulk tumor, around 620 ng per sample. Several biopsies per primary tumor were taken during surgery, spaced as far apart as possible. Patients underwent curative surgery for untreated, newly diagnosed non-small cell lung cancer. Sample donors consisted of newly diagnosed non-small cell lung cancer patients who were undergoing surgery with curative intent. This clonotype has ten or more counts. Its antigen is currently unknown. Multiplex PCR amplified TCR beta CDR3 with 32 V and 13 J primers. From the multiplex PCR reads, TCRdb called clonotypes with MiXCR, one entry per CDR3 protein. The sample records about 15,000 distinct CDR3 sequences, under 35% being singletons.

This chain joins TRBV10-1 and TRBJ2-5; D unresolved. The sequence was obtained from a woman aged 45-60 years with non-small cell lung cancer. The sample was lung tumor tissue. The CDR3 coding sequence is TGCGCCAGCCCTCCCGGGCCCCTATTTGCGCAGGAGACCCAGTACTTC. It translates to CASPPGPLFAQETQYF.